This is a list of T cell receptor beta chains from one sample in a study of a mutant IDH1 vaccine in newly diagnosed glioma. These TCRs' antigens remain unknown. Clones were sequenced by immunoSEQ multiplex PCR, and TCRdb holds only the in-frame ones, with some missing. The data contain tens of thousands of clones, roughly 74% of them singletons. Sequencing was performed on PBMCs, taken from a glioma patient whose treatment included an IDH1 peptide vaccine. Receptors originate from a middle-aged man with glioma. Each CDR3 is given with its conserved first and last residue. The D gene is left open where the match is weak. Only part of the rows carry a size: once, few, many, or a class if the clone is expanded.

J: TRBJ2-3; D: .; size: .; V: TRBV5-4; DNA: TGTGCCAGCAGCTTAGGGGGGGCCGGGGCAGATACGCAGTATTTT; CDR3: CASSLGGAGADTQYF
J: TRBJ1-1; D: .; size: .; V: TRBV2; DNA: TGTGCCAGCAGGCGGGATTCGGCGGGAGCTTTCTTT; CDR3: CASRRDSAGAFF
J: TRBJ2-7; D: TRBD2; size: .; V: TRBV5-1; DNA: TGCGCCAGCAGCTTCAGAGCGGGAGTCTACGAGCAGTACTTC; CDR3: CASSFRAGVYEQYF
J: TRBJ2-2; D: .; size: .; V: TRBV7-8; DNA: TGTGCCAGCAGCTTACGGCAGGACACCGGGGAGCTGTTTTTT; CDR3: CASSLRQDTGELFF
J: TRBJ1-1; D: .; size: .; V: TRBV6-1; DNA: TGTGCCAGCAGTGGACTCGGGGGGGCTCAAACGGGGAATGAAGCTTTCTTT; CDR3: CASSGLGGAQTGNEAFF
J: TRBJ1-6; D: TRBD1; size: few; V: TRBV2; DNA: TGTGCCAGCAGTCACAGGGGGTTGACCTATAATTCACCCCTCCACTTT; CDR3: CASSHRGLTYNSPLHF
J: TRBJ1-5; D: .; size: .; V: TRBV27; DNA: TGTGCCAGCAGTAGGGACTCTTTGAGCAATCAGCCCCAGCATTTT; CDR3: CASSRDSLSNQPQHF
J: TRBJ1-5; D: TRBD1; size: .; V: TRBV7-9; DNA: TGTGCCAGCAGCTCAGGATACGGGACAGCGGGGTATAGCAATCAGCCCCAGCATTTT; CDR3: CASSSGYGTAGYSNQPQHF
J: TRBJ2-3; D: .; size: few; V: TRBV7-9; DNA: TGTGCCAGCGGCCCTCAGCGAAGGGCAGATACGCAGTATTTT; CDR3: CASGPQRRADTQYF
J: TRBJ1-1; D: TRBD1; size: .; V: TRBV15; DNA: TGTGCCACCAGCGAGGGACAGGAGGTAATTGAAGCTTTCTTT; CDR3: CATSEGQEVIEAFF
J: TRBJ1-3; D: .; size: .; V: TRBV29-1; DNA: TGCAGCGCCAGTCGGAACCTTCGGGTTGGAAACACCATATATTTT; CDR3: CSASRNLRVGNTIYF
J: TRBJ2-5; D: TRBD1; size: .; V: TRBV14; DNA: TGTGCCAGCAGCGGCGACAGGGGGGGACGAGAGACCCAGTACTTC; CDR3: CASSGDRGGRETQYF
J: TRBJ1-6; D: .; size: once; V: TRBV6-1; DNA: TGTGCCAGCAGTGATTCCGGCGGAGCTAATTCACCCCTCCACTTT; CDR3: CASSDSGGANSPLHF
J: TRBJ2-7; D: .; size: .; V: TRBV2; DNA: TGTGCCAGCACTCCCTGGGGGTACGAGCAGTACTTC; CDR3: CASTPWGYEQYF
J: TRBJ2-1; D: .; size: .; V: TRBV5-1; DNA: TGCGCCAGCAGCTTGGGACAAAGCTCCTACAATGAGCAGTTCTTC; CDR3: CASSLGQSSYNEQFF
J: TRBJ2-3; D: .; size: .; V: TRBV6-1; DNA: TGTGCCAGTATTGAATTGGGAACAGATACGCAGTATTTT; CDR3: CASIELGTDTQYF
J: TRBJ2-7; D: .; size: .; V: TRBV30; DNA: TGTGCCTGGAGAAGAATGGGGCAGGGAAATTCCTACGAGCAGTACTTC; CDR3: CAWRRMGQGNSYEQYF
J: TRBJ2-1; D: TRBD2; size: .; V: TRBV10-3; DNA: TGTGCCATCCTGGGGACTAGCAACAATGAGCAGTTCTTC; CDR3: CAILGTSNNEQFF
J: TRBJ2-2; D: TRBD2; size: .; V: TRBV2; DNA: TGTGCCAGCACTCCACGACTAGCGGGGGCGAACACCGGGGAGCTGTTTTTT; CDR3: CASTPRLAGANTGELFF
J: TRBJ2-7; D: .; size: .; V: TRBV5-8; DNA: TGTGCCAGACGACAGTCCTACGAGCAGTACTTC; CDR3: CARRQSYEQYF
J: TRBJ1-2; D: TRBD1; size: .; V: TRBV5-1; DNA: TGCGCCAGCAGGGAACCGGGACAGGGCAATGGCTACACCTTC; CDR3: CASREPGQGNGYTF
J: TRBJ2-2; D: .; size: .; V: TRBV4-1; DNA: TGCGCCAGCAGCCAGAGTAGAACACCCCCCGGGGAGCTGTTTTTT; CDR3: CASSQSRTPPGELFF
J: TRBJ2-3; D: TRBD1; size: .; V: TRBV18; DNA: TGTGCCAGCTCACGGACAGGGGTTCCCACAGATACGCAGTATTTT; CDR3: CASSRTGVPTDTQYF
J: TRBJ1-3; D: TRBD1; size: .; V: TRBV27; DNA: TGTGCCAGCAGCGGACAGGGGCGCTTTCCTGGAAACACCATATATTTT; CDR3: CASSGQGRFPGNTIYF
J: TRBJ2-5; D: TRBD1; size: .; V: TRBV2; DNA: TGTGCCAGCAGTAGGGACAGGCAAGAGACCCAGTACTTC; CDR3: CASSRDRQETQYF
J: TRBJ2-5; D: TRBD1; size: .; V: TRBV11-2; DNA: TGTGCCAGCAGCACCTGGACAGGGCTGGAGCGTGAGACCCAGTACTTC; CDR3: CASSTWTGLERETQYF
J: TRBJ2-5; D: .; size: .; V: TRBV6-4; DNA: TGTGCCAGCAGTACCATGGACGGGCGTCGGGGGCACCAAGAGACCCAGTACTTC; CDR3: CASSTMDGRRGHQETQYF
J: TRBJ1-4; D: .; size: .; V: TRBV5-4; DNA: TGTGCCAGCAGCTTGGGAGGTTACTCGGGAGGCGCTGAAAAACTGTTTTTT; CDR3: CASSLGGYSGGAEKLFF
J: TRBJ1-2; D: .; size: .; V: TRBV6-5; DNA: TGTGCCAGCAGACCAGAGTTCCCTAGATATGGCTACACCTTC; CDR3: CASRPEFPRYGYTF
J: TRBJ1-4; D: TRBD1; size: .; V: TRBV7-9; DNA: TGTGCCAGCAGCCGGGACAGGGGGAATGAAAAACTGTTTTTT; CDR3: CASSRDRGNEKLFF
J: TRBJ2-5; D: TRBD1; size: .; V: TRBV5-1; DNA: TGCGCCAGCTCTTTAAAACCGGGACAGGGAGAGACCCAGTACTTC; CDR3: CASSLKPGQGETQYF
J: TRBJ1-5; D: TRBD1; size: .; V: TRBV27; DNA: TGTGCCAGCAGTTCCAGGGGGCGCGGAGGCAATCAGCCCCAGCATTTT; CDR3: CASSSRGRGGNQPQHF
J: TRBJ2-7; D: .; size: .; V: TRBV25-1; DNA: TGTGCCAGCAGTGAAGGAAACAGCCCCCCCGTTGAGCGGCAGTACTTC; CDR3: CASSEGNSPPVERQYF
J: TRBJ2-7; D: .; size: .; V: TRBV4-1; DNA: TGCGCCAGCAGCCCATGGTTGGCCGGACGGGGCGAGCAGTACTTC; CDR3: CASSPWLAGRGEQYF
J: TRBJ1-4; D: .; size: once; V: TRBV30; DNA: TGTGCCTGGGGACGGACCTACCCCGAAAAACTGTTTTTT; CDR3: CAWGRTYPEKLFF
J: TRBJ2-7; D: .; size: .; V: TRBV2; DNA: TGTGCCAGCATAGTGGGGCGCGAGCAGTACTTC; CDR3: CASIVGREQYF
J: TRBJ2-5; D: .; size: .; V: TRBV7-9; DNA: TGTGCCAGCAGCACATCCGACGGAAAGTACCAAGAGACCCAGTACTTC; CDR3: CASSTSDGKYQETQYF
J: TRBJ2-5; D: .; size: .; V: TRBV5-4; DNA: TGTGCCAGCAGCTTGAGCACGTACCAAGAGACCCAGTACTTC; CDR3: CASSLSTYQETQYF
J: TRBJ1-2; D: TRBD1; size: .; V: TRBV6-4; DNA: TGTGCCAGCGGCTACCGAAATAGGGGGCCGAAGTGTGGCTACACCTTC; CDR3: CASGYRNRGPKCGYTF
J: TRBJ2-7; D: .; size: .; V: TRBV6-5; DNA: TGTGCCAGCAGTTACACCGACAGCTCCTACGAGCAGTACTTC; CDR3: CASSYTDSSYEQYF
J: TRBJ2-5; D: TRBD2; size: once; V: TRBV6-5; DNA: TGTGCCAGCAGCCGATCGGGGGGGCAAGAGACCCAGTACTTC; CDR3: CASSRSGGQETQYF
J: TRBJ2-1; D: TRBD2; size: .; V: TRBV5-4; DNA: TGTGCCAGCAGCACCCCTAGCGGGGGGGGTTACAATGAGCAGTTCTTC; CDR3: CASSTPSGGGYNEQFF
J: TRBJ2-7; D: .; size: .; V: TRBV6-1; DNA: TGTGCCAGCAGTGAATTGGTCATTACCTACGAGCAGTACTTC; CDR3: CASSELVITYEQYF
J: TRBJ2-5; D: .; size: .; V: TRBV19; DNA: TGTGCCACCTCACGGGACTACCAAGAGACCCAGTACTTC; CDR3: CATSRDYQETQYF
J: TRBJ1-2; D: .; size: medium-sized; V: TRBV7-9; DNA: TGTGCCAGCAGCGGCGGACAGCTCGCTAACTATGGCTACACCTTC; CDR3: CASSGGQLANYGYTF
J: TRBJ1-1; D: TRBD1; size: .; V: TRBV6-1; DNA: TGTGCCAGCAGTGAACGAGTGAAGGGGGCGCGCGTCGCTGAAGCTTTCTTT; CDR3: CASSERVKGARVAEAFF
J: TRBJ1-1; D: .; size: .; V: TRBV6-5; DNA: TGTGCCAGCAGTTTACAGGGTAGGGAGGCTTTCTTT; CDR3: CASSLQGREAFF
J: TRBJ2-2; D: TRBD1; size: .; V: TRBV15; DNA: TGTGCCACCAGCAGGGGACAGGGGCATACCGGGGAGCTGTTTTTT; CDR3: CATSRGQGHTGELFF
J: TRBJ1-6; D: TRBD1; size: .; V: TRBV2; DNA: TGTGCCAGCACCCCGGGACAGAAGAATTCACCCCTCCACTTT; CDR3: CASTPGQKNSPLHF
J: TRBJ1-1; D: .; size: .; V: TRBV6-5; DNA: TGTGCCAGCAGTTACTCTGTAGGGGGTACCCTAGGAGCTTTCTTT; CDR3: CASSYSVGGTLGAFF
J: TRBJ2-7; D: TRBD2; size: .; V: TRBV6-5; DNA: TGTGCCAGCAGTTACGCGGCTAGCGGGGGCTACGAGCAGTACTTC; CDR3: CASSYAASGGYEQYF